Detailed here is one TCR beta chain. The data were produced by immunoSEQ multiplex PCR, yet TCRdb's version contains in-frame clones alone and is incomplete. Of fewer than 40,000 clones in the sample, roughly 91% were seen once. This record belongs to a study of preoperative IRX-2 immunotherapy in early breast cancer. This sample's treatment: preoperative locoregional IRX-2 cytokine immunotherapy. Preoperative locoregional IRX-2 cytokine immunotherapy was tested in the phase Ib source study. The material sequenced was tumor tissue, taken after IRX-2 immunotherapy. This TCR was sampled from a human donor with breast cancer.

CDR3 in DNA: TGCGCCAGCAGCCCCCCTAGCGGGAGGGCGAACGAGCAGTACTTC. This encodes CASSPPSGRANEQYF. The chain couples TRBV5-1 to TRBJ2-7, with TRBD2 matching 12 bases. The CDR3 is 15 residues long. Looked up from germline, CDR1 is SGHRS and CDR2 is YFSETQ. V dropped 4 bases and J dropped 5; count of bases not matched to a gene: 7. Together with reference TRBV5-1 and TRBJ2-7, the CDR3 gives the full variable domain: KAGVTQTPRYLIKTRGQQVTLSCSPISGHRSVSWYQQTPGQGLQFLFEYFSETQRNKGNFPGRFSGRQFSNSRSEMNVSTLELGDSALYLCASSPPSGRANEQYFGPGTRLTVT.